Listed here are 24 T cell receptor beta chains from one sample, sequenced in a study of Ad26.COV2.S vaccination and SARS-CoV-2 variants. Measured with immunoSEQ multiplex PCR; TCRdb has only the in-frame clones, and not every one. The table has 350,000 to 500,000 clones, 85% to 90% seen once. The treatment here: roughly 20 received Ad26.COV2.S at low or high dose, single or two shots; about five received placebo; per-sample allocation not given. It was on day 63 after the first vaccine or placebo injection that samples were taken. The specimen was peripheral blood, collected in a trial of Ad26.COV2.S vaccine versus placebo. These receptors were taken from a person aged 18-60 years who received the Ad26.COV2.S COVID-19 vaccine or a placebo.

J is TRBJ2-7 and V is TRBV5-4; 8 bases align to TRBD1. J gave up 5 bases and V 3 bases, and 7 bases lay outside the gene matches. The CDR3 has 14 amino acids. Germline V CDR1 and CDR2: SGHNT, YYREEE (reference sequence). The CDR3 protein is CASSSRTGMDEQYF. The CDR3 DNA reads TGTGCCAGCAGCTCCCGGACAGGGATGGACGAGCAGTACTTC.

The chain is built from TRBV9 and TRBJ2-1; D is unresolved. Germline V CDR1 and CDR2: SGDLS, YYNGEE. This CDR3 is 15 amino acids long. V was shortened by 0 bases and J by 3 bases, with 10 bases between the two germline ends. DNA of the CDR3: TGTGCCAGCAGCGTAGGTCCCCCACTCTACAATGAGCAGTTCTTC. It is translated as CASSVGPPLYNEQFF.

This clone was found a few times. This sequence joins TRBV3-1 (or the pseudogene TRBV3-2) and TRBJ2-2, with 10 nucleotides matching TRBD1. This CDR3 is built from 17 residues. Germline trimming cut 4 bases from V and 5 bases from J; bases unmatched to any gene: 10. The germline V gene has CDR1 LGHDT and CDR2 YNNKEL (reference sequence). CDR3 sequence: CASSPFGTGAWTGELFF. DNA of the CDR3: TGTGCCAGCAGCCCCTTTGGGACAGGGGCTTGGACCGGGGAGCTGTTTTTT.

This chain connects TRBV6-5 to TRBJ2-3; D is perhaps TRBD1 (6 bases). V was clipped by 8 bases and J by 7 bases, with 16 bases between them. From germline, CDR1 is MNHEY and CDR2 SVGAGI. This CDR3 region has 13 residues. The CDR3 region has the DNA TGTGCCAGCTCTCGTGGGGGCGATTATACGCAGTATTTT. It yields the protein CASSRGGDYTQYF.

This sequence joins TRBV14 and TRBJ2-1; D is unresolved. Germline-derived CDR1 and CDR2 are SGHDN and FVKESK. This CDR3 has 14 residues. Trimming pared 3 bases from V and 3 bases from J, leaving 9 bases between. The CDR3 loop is CASSHLTSYNEQFF. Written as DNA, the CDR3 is TGTGCCAGCAGCCACCTTACAAGCTACAATGAGCAGTTCTTC. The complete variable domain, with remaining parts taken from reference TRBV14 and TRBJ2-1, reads EAGVTQFPSHSVIEKGQTVTLRCDPISGHDNLYWYRRVMGKEIKFLLHFVKESKQDESGMPNNRFLAERTGGTYSTLKVQPAELEDSGVYFCASSHLTSYNEQFFGPGTRLTVL.

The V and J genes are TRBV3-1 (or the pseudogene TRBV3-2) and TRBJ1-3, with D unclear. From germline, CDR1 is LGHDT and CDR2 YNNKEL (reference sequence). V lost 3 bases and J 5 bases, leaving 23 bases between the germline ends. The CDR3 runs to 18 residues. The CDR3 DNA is TGTGCCAGCAGCCACCCCGGGAACCTTAAACTCGGAAGAAACACCATATATTTT. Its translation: CASSHPGNLKLGRNTIYF.

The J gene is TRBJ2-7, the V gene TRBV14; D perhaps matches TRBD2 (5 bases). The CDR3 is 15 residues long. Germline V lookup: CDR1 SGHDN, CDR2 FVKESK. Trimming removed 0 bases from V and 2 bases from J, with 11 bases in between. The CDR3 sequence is CASSQDLGETYEQYF. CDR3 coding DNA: TGTGCCAGCAGCCAAGATCTCGGGGAGACCTACGAGCAGTACTTC. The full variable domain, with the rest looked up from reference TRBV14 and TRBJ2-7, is EAGVTQFPSHSVIEKGQTVTLRCDPISGHDNLYWYRRVMGKEIKFLLHFVKESKQDESGMPNNRFLAERTGGTYSTLKVQPAELEDSGVYFCASSQDLGETYEQYFGPGTRLTVT.

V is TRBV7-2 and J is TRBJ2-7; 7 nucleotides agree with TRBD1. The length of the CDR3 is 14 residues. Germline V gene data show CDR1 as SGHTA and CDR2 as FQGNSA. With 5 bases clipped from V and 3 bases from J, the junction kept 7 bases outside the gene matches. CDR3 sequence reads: CASSARQGNYEQYF. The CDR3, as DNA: TGTGCCAGCAGCGCCCGACAGGGAAACTACGAGCAGTACTTC.

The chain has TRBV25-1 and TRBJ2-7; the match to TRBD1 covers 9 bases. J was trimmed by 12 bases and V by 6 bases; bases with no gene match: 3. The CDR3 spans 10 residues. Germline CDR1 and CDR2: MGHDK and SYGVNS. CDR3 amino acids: CASRQGAMYF. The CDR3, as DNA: TGTGCCAGCAGACAGGGGGCTATGTACTTC.

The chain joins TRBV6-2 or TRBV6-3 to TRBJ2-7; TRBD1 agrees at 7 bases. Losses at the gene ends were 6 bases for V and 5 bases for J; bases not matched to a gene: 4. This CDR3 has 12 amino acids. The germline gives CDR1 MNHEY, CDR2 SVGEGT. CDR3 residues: CASRYRGDEQYF. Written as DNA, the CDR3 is TGTGCCAGCAGATACAGGGGAGACGAGCAGTACTTC.

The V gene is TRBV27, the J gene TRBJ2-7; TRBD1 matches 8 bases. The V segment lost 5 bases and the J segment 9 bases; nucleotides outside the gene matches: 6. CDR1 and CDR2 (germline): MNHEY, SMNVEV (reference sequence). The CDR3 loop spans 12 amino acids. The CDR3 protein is CASSPTGEGQYF. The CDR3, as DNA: TGTGCCAGCAGTCCGACAGGGGAAGGGCAGTACTTC.

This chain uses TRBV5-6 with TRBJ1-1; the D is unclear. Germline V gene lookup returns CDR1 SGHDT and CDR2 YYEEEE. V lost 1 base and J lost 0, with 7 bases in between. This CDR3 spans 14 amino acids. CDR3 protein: CASSLYGLNTEAFF. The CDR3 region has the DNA TGTGCCAGCAGCTTGTACGGGTTGAACACTGAAGCTTTCTTT.

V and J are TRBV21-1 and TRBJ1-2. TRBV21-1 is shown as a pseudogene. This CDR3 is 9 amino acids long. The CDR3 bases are TGTGCCAGCGAGTATGGCTACACCTTC. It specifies CASEYGYTF.

The CDR3 DNA reads TGTGCCAGCAGCTTAGGGACTAGCACAGATACGCAGTATTTT. Amino acids: CASSLGTSTDTQYF. V gene TRBV11-2 combines with J gene TRBJ2-3; maybe TRBD2 (5 bases). CDR1 is SGHAT, CDR2 FQNNGV, per germline. The CDR3 spans 14 residues. Trimming stripped 1 base from V and 0 bases from J, with 5 bases between.

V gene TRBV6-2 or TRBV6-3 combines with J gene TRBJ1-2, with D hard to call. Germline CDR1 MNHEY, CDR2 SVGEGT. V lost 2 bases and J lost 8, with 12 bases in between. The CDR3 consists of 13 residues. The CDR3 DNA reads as TGTGCCAGCAGTTACGCCTGGACCGAGGGCTACACCTTC. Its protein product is CASSYAWTEGYTF.

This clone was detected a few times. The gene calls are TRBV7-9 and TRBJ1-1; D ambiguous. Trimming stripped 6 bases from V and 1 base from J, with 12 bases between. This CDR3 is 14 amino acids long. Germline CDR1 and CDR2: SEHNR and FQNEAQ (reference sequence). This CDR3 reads CASRPGDTNTEAFF. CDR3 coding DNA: TGTGCCAGCAGACCGGGAGACACGAACACTGAAGCTTTCTTT.

Here the CDR3 DNA reads TGTGCCAGCAGCTTAAAACGGGGGCGCGACGAGCAGTACTTC. This codes for CASSLKRGRDEQYF. The V gene is TRBV11-1, the J gene TRBJ2-7; TRBD1 or TRBD2 may be the D gene (6 bases each). The CDR3 has 14 residues. V was trimmed by 2 bases and J by 5 bases, leaving 13 bases between them. Germline V CDR1 and CDR2: SGHAT, FQDESV (reference sequence).

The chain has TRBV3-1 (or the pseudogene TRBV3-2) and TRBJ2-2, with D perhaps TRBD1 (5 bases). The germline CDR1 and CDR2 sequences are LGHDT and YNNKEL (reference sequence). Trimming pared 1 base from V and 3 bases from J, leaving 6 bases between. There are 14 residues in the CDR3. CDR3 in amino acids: CASSQGQHTGELFF. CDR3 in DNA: TGTGCCAGCAGCCAAGGACAGCACACCGGGGAGCTGTTTTTT.

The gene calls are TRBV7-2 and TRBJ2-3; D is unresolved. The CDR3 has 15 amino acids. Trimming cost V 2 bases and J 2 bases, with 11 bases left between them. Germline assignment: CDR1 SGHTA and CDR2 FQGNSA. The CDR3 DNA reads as TGTGCCAGCAGCTTACAGATTACAGTCACAGATACGCAGTATTTT. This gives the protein CASSLQITVTDTQYF.

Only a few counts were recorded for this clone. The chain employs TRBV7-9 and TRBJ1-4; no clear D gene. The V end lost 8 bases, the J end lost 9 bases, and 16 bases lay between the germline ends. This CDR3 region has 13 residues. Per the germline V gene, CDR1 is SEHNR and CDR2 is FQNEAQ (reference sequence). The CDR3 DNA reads TGTGCCAGCGAGGCTGGGAGAACGAAAAAACTGTTTTTT. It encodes CASEAGRTKKLFF.

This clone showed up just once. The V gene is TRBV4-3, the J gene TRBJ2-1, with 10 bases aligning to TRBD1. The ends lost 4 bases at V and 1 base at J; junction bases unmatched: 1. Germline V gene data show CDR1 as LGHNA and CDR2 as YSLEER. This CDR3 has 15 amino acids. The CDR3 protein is CASSLDRGSYNEQFF. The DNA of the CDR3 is TGCGCCAGCAGCCTGGACAGGGGGTCCTACAATGAGCAGTTCTTC.

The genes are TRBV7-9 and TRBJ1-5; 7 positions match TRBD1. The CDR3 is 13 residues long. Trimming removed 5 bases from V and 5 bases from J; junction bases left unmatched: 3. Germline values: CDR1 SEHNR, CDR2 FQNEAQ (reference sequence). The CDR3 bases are TGTGCCAGCAGCGCAGGGGGGGATCAGCCCCAGCATTTT. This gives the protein CASSAGGDQPQHF.

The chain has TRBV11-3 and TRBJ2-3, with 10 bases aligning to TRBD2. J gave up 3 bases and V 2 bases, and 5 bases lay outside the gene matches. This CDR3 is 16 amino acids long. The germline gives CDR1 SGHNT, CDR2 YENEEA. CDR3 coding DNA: TGTGCCAGCAGCTTAAGGGGGACTAGCGAAACAGATACGCAGTATTTT. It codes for CASSLRGTSETDTQYF.

CDR3 sequence reads: CAIKDGIPNYGYTF. CDR3 bases: TGTGCCATTAAGGACGGGATACCTAACTATGGCTACACCTTC. The genes are TRBV10-3 and TRBJ1-2; D is uncertain. Germline V lookup: CDR1 ENHRY, CDR2 SYGVKD. V was cut by 9 bases and J by 0 bases, with 14 bases left in between. The CDR3 contains 14 residues.